The 28 T cell receptor beta chains below were found in one sample sequenced in a study of identical twins. MiXCR, run by TCRdb on the 5' RACE reads, gives a single entry per CDR3 protein. Among 450,000 or so distinct CDR3 sequences listed, 20% to 30% were seen once. These data were also reused for a study on T cells expressing NK-cell markers.

The sequencing sample was made of CD4+ T cells sorted from blood. The receptors were sampled from a woman younger than 30 in good health.

The chain carries TRBV18 and TRBJ2-3; TRBD1 matches 8 bases. The CDR3 runs 13 residues. The trim removed 6 bases at V and 4 bases at J, leaving 3 bases unmatched. Germline CDR1 and CDR2: KGHSH and LQKENI. The DNA of the CDR3 is TGTGCCAGCTCCCAGGGGGCTGCAGATACGCAGTATTTT. Amino acid sequence: CASSQGAADTQYF.

The chain recombines TRBV3-1 with TRBJ2-7; no firm D call. This CDR3 has 11 residues. The ends were cut back, 5 bases at V and 6 bases at J, with 8 bases in the middle. The germline CDR1 and CDR2 sequences are LGHDT and YNNKEL (reference sequence). Here the CDR3 DNA reads TGTGCCAGCAGCAACACGGGCGAGCAGTACTTC. Its translation: CASSNTGEQYF.

This clonotype appeared a few times. The rearrangement links TRBV29-1 to TRBJ2-7, with D maybe TRBD2 (6 bases). V lost 6 bases to trimming and J lost 7 bases, with 13 bases between them. This CDR3 has 11 residues. Germline V gene data show CDR1 as SQVTM and CDR2 as ANQGSEA. The CDR3 spells CSVQGLGEQYF. The CDR3 DNA reads as TGCAGCGTCCAGGGACTCGGGGAGCAGTACTTC.

This clonotype was observed a few times. V is TRBV12-3 or TRBV12-4 and J is TRBJ1-5; no clear D. The CDR3 is made up of 11 amino acids. V was clipped by 8 bases and J by 11 bases, with 13 bases between them. CDR3 DNA sequence: TGTGCCAGCTCTTTTGGGTTCGCCCAGCATTTT. Protein product: CASSFGFAQHF.

This clonotype appeared a few times. The chain uses TRBV6-2 or TRBV6-3 and TRBJ2-7; the D gene is possibly TRBD1 (5 bases). Germline V gene lookup returns CDR1 MNHEY and CDR2 SVGEGT. The ends were cut back, 7 bases at V and 3 bases at J, with 10 bases in the middle. This CDR3 is built from 12 residues. The CDR3 is CASKDTYYEQYF. DNA for the CDR3: TGTGCCAGCAAGGACACCTACTACGAGCAGTACTTC.

This chain connects TRBV19 to TRBJ1-2, with D maybe TRBD1 (5 bases). The V gene lost 5 bases and the J gene lost 8 bases, with 21 bases spanning the gap. This CDR3 spans 15 amino acids. Per germline, CDR1 LNHDA and CDR2 SQIVND (reference sequence). CDR3 sequence reads: CASSSPPAGRTGYTF. CDR3 sequence (DNA): TGTGCCAGTAGTTCCCCCCCCGCAGGGCGTACCGGCTACACCTTC.

This clonotype was seen only a few times. The gene calls are TRBV6-2 or TRBV6-3 and TRBJ2-6, with D perhaps matching TRBD1 or TRBD2 (5 bases each). This CDR3 spans 17 amino acids. Germline values: CDR1 MNHEY, CDR2 SVGEGT. Trimming took off 2 bases at V and 2 bases at J, with 13 bases between the two ends. The DNA of the CDR3 is TGTGCCAGCAGTTACGGGGCGGACTTTCCTGGGGCCAACGTCCTGACTTTC. Protein product: CASSYGADFPGANVLTF.

The genes are TRBV21-1 and TRBJ2-1; the table assigns TRBD2, which was not confirmed against the DNA. TRBV21-1 constitutes a pseudogene. This CDR3 region has 17 residues. CDR3: CASSKKTNLAGDNEQFF. CDR3 nucleotide sequence: TGTGCCAGCAGCAAAAAGACCAATTTAGCGGGAGACAATGAGCAGTTCTTC.

The rearrangement links TRBV5-1 to TRBJ2-4; 11 bases match TRBD2. Germline values: CDR1 SGHRS, CDR2 YFSETQ. J was trimmed by 8 bases and V by 3 bases; bases with no gene match: 13. CDR3 size: 17 residues. The chain's CDR3 is CASSSLTSTSGSYIQYF. The CDR3 bases are TGCGCCAGCAGCTCCCTTACAAGTACTAGCGGGAGTTACATTCAGTACTTC.

This rearrangement joins TRBV12-3 or TRBV12-4 to TRBJ2-3; D is tentatively TRBD1 or TRBD2 (5 bases each). The CDR3 extends over 20 amino acids. Trimming removed 6 bases at V and 4 bases at J, with 32 bases between. CDR3 in amino acids: CASSPPPGTVPTVIADTQYF. The CDR3 DNA follows: TGTGCCAGCAGCCCCCCGCCCGGGACCGTTCCAACGGTTATTGCAGATACGCAGTATTTT.

This chain uses TRBV2 with TRBJ1-4; 8 bases are shared with TRBD1. After removal of 6 bases from V and 6 bases from J, the junction contained 6 bases not matched to a gene. This CDR3 is 14 amino acids long. Germline CDR1 reads SNHLY; CDR2 reads FYNNEI. Written as DNA, the CDR3 is TGTGCCAGCAGGGAGGACAGGGTTGATGAAAAACTGTTTTTT. Translated, it gives CASREDRVDEKLFF.

This clonotype showed up just a few times. The gene calls are TRBV29-1 and TRBJ1-1; 7 nucleotides line up with TRBD1. Germline CDR1 reads SQVTM; CDR2 reads ANQGSEA. The CDR3 is 14 amino acids. The junction had 10 bases not matched to a gene; V was cut back by 6 bases and J by 3 bases. In DNA, the CDR3 is TGCAGCGTCGCCCGACAGGGCGGGTACACTGAAGCTTTCTTT. It codes for CSVARQGGYTEAFF.

This clonotype was detected a few times. This rearrangement joins TRBV5-6 to TRBJ2-6; D remains unclear. Germline CDR1 and CDR2: SGHDT and YYEEEE. The CDR3 is 15 residues long. Trimming stripped 0 bases from V and 0 bases from J, with 4 bases between. The CDR3 nucleotides read TGTGCCAGCAGCTTGGGACCCTCTGGGGCCAACGTCCTGACTTTC. This translates into CASSLGPSGANVLTF.

The chain uses TRBV12-3 or TRBV12-4 and TRBJ1-2, with D possibly matching TRBD1 (6 bases). The CDR3 spans 15 residues. The V end lost 7 bases, the J end lost 5 bases, and 20 bases lay between the germline ends. CDR3 amino acids: CASTDRWGRGYGYTF. DNA of the CDR3: TGTGCCAGCACGGACCGGTGGGGCAGGGGTTATGGCTACACCTTC.

V and J are TRBV7-6 and TRBJ2-7, with D possibly TRBD2 on 5 matching bases. V was pared by 1 base and J by 2 bases, with 18 bases between. Germline V gives CDR1 SGHVS, CDR2 FNYEAQ. The CDR3 contains 17 residues. For the CDR3, the DNA is TGTGCCAGCAGCTTAGATGAGGGTGGCTTGCCCCCCTACGAGCAGTACTTC. This encodes CASSLDEGGLPPYEQYF.

The V call is TRBV5-1, the J call TRBJ2-7; weak D call: TRBD1 (5 bases). From germline, CDR1 is SGHRS and CDR2 YFSETQ. Trimming shortened V by 0 bases and J by 0 bases, and 13 bases separated the two germline ends. The CDR3 totals 16 residues. CDR3 in DNA: TGCGCCAGCAGCTTGGGGTCCAGGGTGATCTCCTACGAGCAGTACTTC. Translation: CASSLGSRVISYEQYF.

The chain uses TRBV7-2 and TRBJ2-1; 8 nucleotides align to TRBD2. The germline gives CDR1 SGHTA, CDR2 FQGNSA. V shed 5 bases and J 10 bases; nucleotides not matched to a gene: 4. The CDR3 has 12 amino acids. The CDR3 DNA follows: TGTGCCAGCAGCATCAGACTAGCGGAGCAGTTCTTC. Its translation is CASSIRLAEQFF.

V is TRBV7-9 and J is TRBJ2-7; perhaps D is TRBD1 or TRBD2 (5 bases each). Germline CDR1 reads SEHNR; CDR2 reads FQNEAQ (reference sequence). The CDR3 consists of 17 residues. Trimming cost V 0 bases and J 2 bases, with 17 bases left between them. CDR3 amino acids: CASSLAKMGRGPYEQYF. CDR3 coding DNA: TGTGCCAGCAGCTTAGCGAAAATGGGAAGGGGACCCTACGAGCAGTACTTC.

In nucleotides, the CDR3 is TGTGCCAGCAGTCCGGAGGCTAGCGGAGACACCGGGGAGCTGTTTTTT. Translating it yields CASSPEASGDTGELFF. The chain recombines TRBV12-3 or TRBV12-4 with TRBJ2-2; 7 nucleotides align to TRBD2. The junction had 9 bases not matched to a gene; V was cut back by 5 bases and J by 3 bases. The CDR3 is made up of 16 amino acids.

This clonotype was seen only a few times. The chain carries TRBV29-1 and TRBJ2-5; D not resolved. Trimming stripped 4 bases from V and 5 bases from J, with 11 bases between. The CDR3 has 12 residues. Germline V lookup: CDR1 SQVTM, CDR2 ANQGSEA. For the CDR3, the DNA is TGCAGCGTTGCTGGGCAGGACGAGACCCAGTACTTC. It translates to CSVAGQDETQYF. The complete variable domain, with remaining parts taken from reference TRBV29-1 and TRBJ2-5, reads SAVISQKPSRDICQRGTSLTIQCQVDSQVTMMFWYRQQPGQSLTLIATANQGSEATYESGFVIDKFPISRPNLTFSTLTVSNMSPEDSSIYLCSVAGQDETQYFGPGTRLLVL.

A single count supports this clonotype. V gene TRBV6-5 combines with J gene TRBJ2-5; tentatively, D is TRBD1 (5 bases). The CDR3 length is 11 residues. Germline CDR1 reads MNHEY; CDR2 reads SVGAGI. Trimming stripped 5 bases from V and 7 bases from J, with 8 bases between. The CDR3 nucleotides are TGTGCCAGCAGTGACCAGGGGACCCAGTACTTC. The encoded protein is CASSDQGTQYF.

The chain couples TRBV29-1 to TRBJ2-1; TRBD2 agrees at 9 bases. The CDR3 runs to 14 residues. The germline CDR1 and CDR2 sequences are SQVTM and ANQGSEA. The V gene end was trimmed by 4 bases and the J gene end by 3 bases; junction bases not matched to a gene: 4. This CDR3 is CSVAERGDYNEQFF. The CDR3 DNA reads as TGCAGCGTTGCCGAGCGGGGGGACTACAATGAGCAGTTCTTC.

This clonotype was recorded only once. The rearrangement joins TRBV3-1 to TRBJ2-2; either TRBD1 or TRBD2 may fit D (5 bases each). V was trimmed by 5 bases and J by 8 bases, leaving 12 bases between them. Germline CDR1 and CDR2: LGHDT and YNNKEL (reference sequence). The CDR3 length is 13 residues. Written as DNA, the CDR3 is TGTGCCAGCAGCTGGGGGTTGAGTGGGGAGCTGTTTTTT. Protein product: CASSWGLSGELFF.

V usage is TRBV12-3 or TRBV12-4 and J usage is TRBJ1-2; D is unclear. This CDR3 is 10 amino acids long. The V end was cut by 5 bases, the J end by 9 bases, with 7 bases between. DNA of the CDR3: TGTGCCAGCAGTGATGGTAGCTACACCTTC. Protein product: CASSDGSYTF.

This clonotype has a handful of counts. The chain recombines TRBV6-1 with TRBJ1-3; possible D gene TRBD1, 5 bases. CDR3 length: 17 residues. Germline values: CDR1 MNHNS, CDR2 SASEGT. Trimming left V 6 bases short and J 1 base short, with 19 bases between. The CDR3 DNA reads TGTGCCAGCAGCCGCGTCTCAGGGTTACAGTCTGGAAACACCATATATTTT. It yields the protein CASSRVSGLQSGNTIYF.

This sequence joins TRBV20-1 and TRBJ2-7; D not certain. CDR1 is DFQATT and CDR2 is SNEGSKA in the germline V gene (reference sequence). Trimming stripped 4 bases from V and 6 bases from J, with 16 bases between. This CDR3 contains 13 residues. The CDR3 loop reads CSANVPAVREQYF. The CDR3 DNA follows: TGCAGTGCTAATGTCCCGGCCGTCCGCGAGCAGTACTTC.

The sample holds a few counts of this clonotype. J is TRBJ2-7 and V is TRBV12-3 or TRBV12-4; 9 positions match TRBD2. With V trimmed by 6 bases and J by 6 bases, 6 bases remained unmatched. The CDR3 loop spans 13 amino acids. The CDR3 is CASRIGLASEQYF. CDR3 sequence (DNA): TGTGCCAGCAGAATAGGACTAGCGAGCGAGCAGTACTTC.

V gene TRBV6-5 combines with J gene TRBJ2-5; D gene ambiguous. The CDR3 consists of 16 residues. Deletions cut 0 bases from V and 1 base from J, with 12 bases between. Germline CDR1 reads MNHEY; CDR2 reads SVGAGI. CDR3 sequence (DNA): TGTGCCAGCAGTTACTCTATAGGCAGTGCCCAAGAGACCCAGTACTTC. It encodes CASSYSIGSAQETQYF.